This T cell receptor beta chain stems from a study of regulatory T cells in long-lasting Graves disease. Germline assignment: CDR1 SNHLY and CDR2 FYNNEI. The CDR3 runs 15 residues. The ends lost 5 bases at V and 5 bases at J; junction bases unmatched: 11. As for time point: newly diagnosed GD, antithyroid drugs for less than 3 months. Construction of the TCR library relied on RNA isolated from PBMCs. This clonotype was observed once. TCR beta libraries were built with iRepertoire HTBI primers and Arm-PCR of CDR3 regions. A single record per CDR3 protein comes from TCRdb applying MiXCR to the multiplex PCR reads. The sample has roughly 430,000 distinct CDR3 sequences, around 17% seen once. The same sample was also used in a study of T cells in Graves' hyperthyroidism and ophthalmopathy.

The chain employs TRBV2 and TRBJ2-7, with TRBD1 identical over 8 bases. Source: peripheral blood mononuclear cells (PBMCs), taken at new diagnosis, from a patient treated with antithyroid drugs. The source is a woman in her thirties with Graves disease. CDR3 loop: CASSLSGTGPHEQYF. In DNA form, the CDR3 reads TGTGCCAGCAGTTTATCCGGGACAGGACCACACGAGCAGTACTTC.